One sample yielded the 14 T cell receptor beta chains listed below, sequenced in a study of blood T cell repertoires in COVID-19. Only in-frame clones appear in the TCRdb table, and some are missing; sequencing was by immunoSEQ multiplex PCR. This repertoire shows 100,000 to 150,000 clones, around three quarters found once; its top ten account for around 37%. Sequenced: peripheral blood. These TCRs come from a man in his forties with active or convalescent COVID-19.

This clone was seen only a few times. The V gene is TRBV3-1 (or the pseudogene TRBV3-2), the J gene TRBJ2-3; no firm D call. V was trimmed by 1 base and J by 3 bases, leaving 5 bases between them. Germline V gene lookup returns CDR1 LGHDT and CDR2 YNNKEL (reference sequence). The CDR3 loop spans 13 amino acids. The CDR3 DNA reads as TGTGCCAGCAGCCAAGTGACAACAGATACGCAGTATTTT. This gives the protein CASSQVTTDTQYF.

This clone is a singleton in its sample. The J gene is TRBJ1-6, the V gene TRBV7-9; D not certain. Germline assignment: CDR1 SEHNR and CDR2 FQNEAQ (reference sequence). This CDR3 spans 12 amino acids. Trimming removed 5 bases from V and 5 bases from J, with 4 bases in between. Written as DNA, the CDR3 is TGTGCCAGCAGCCTACATAATTCACCCCTCCACTTT. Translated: CASSLHNSPLHF.

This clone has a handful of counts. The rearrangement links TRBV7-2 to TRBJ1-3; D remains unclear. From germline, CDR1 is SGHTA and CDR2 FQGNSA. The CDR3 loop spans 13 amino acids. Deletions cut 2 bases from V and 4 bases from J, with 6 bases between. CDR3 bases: TGTGCCAGCAGCTTATATCGGGGAAACACCATATATTTT. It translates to CASSLYRGNTIYF. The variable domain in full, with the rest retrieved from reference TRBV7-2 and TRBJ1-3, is GAGVSQSPSNKVTEKGKDVELRCDPISGHTALYWYRQSLGQGLEFLIYFQGNSAPDKSGLPSDRFSAERTGGSVSTLTIQRTQQEDSAVYLCASSLYRGNTIYFGEGSWLTVV.

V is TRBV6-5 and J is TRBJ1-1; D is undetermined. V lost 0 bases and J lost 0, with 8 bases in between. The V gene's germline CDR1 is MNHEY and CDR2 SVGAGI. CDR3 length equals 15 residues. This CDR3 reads CASSYSRVVNTEAFF. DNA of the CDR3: TGTGCCAGCAGTTACTCGAGGGTGGTGAACACTGAAGCTTTCTTT.

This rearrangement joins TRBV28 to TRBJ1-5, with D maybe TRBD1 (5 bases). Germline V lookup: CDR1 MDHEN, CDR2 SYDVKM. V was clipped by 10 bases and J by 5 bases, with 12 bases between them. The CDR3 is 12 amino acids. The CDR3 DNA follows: TGTGCCATTGCGGGGGGTTATCAGCCCCAGCATTTT. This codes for CAIAGGYQPQHF.

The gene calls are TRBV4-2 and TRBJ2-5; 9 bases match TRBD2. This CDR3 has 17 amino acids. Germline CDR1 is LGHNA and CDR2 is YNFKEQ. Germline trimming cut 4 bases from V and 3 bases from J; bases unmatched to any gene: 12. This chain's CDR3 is CASSLPREGLEKETQYF. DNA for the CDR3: TGTGCCAGCAGCCTACCGCGGGAGGGCTTGGAGAAAGAGACCCAGTACTTC.

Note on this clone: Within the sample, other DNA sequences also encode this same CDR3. CDR3 sequence reads: CASSQTGNQPQHF. Written as DNA, the CDR3 is TGCGCCAGCAGCCAAACCGGGAATCAGCCCCAGCATTTT. The genes are TRBV4-1 and TRBJ1-5; no definite D call. The CDR3 is made up of 13 amino acids. Per germline, CDR1 MGHRA and CDR2 YSYEKL. Deletions cut 2 bases from V and 4 bases from J, with 6 bases between.

The DNA of the CDR3 is TGTGCCAGCAGCCAAGGAACAGGGTGGGGCACTGAAGCTTTCTTT. Translated: CASSQGTGWGTEAFF. The V call is TRBV3-1 (or the pseudogene TRBV3-2), the J call TRBJ1-1, with a tentative D call TRBD1 (6 bases). The CDR3 consists of 15 residues. The germline V and J ends were trimmed by 1 base and 4 bases, with 13 bases remaining between them. CDR1 and CDR2 from the germline V gene are LGHDT and YNNKEL (reference sequence).

Here the CDR3 reads CASSPQGARDSPLHF. In DNA, the CDR3 is TGTGCCAGCTCACCACAGGGGGCGAGGGATTCACCCCTCCACTTT. J is TRBJ1-6 and V is TRBV18; 7 positions agree with TRBD1. This CDR3 is built from 15 residues. The germline V gene encodes CDR1 KGHSH and CDR2 LQKENI. V trimming: 1 base; J trimming: 8 bases; junction bases outside the gene matches: 5.

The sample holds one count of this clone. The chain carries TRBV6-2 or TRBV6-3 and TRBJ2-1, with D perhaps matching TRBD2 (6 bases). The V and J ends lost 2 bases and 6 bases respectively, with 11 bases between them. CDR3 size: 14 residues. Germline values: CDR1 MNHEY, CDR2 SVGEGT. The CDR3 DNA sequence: TGTGCCAGCAGTTACATGGGGACTGGCAATGAGCAGTTCTTC. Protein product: CASSYMGTGNEQFF.

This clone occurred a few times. As DNA, the CDR3 is TGTGCCAGCAGCGGAACCGCAGGGGCAGGAAAGGAGACCCAGTACTTC. Its protein is CASSGTAGAGKETQYF. This chain uses TRBV25-1 with TRBJ2-5, with D maybe TRBD1 (6 bases). The CDR3 covers 16 residues. The germline V gene encodes CDR1 MGHDK and CDR2 SYGVNS. Trimming shortened V by 6 bases and J by 5 bases, and 22 bases separated the two germline ends.

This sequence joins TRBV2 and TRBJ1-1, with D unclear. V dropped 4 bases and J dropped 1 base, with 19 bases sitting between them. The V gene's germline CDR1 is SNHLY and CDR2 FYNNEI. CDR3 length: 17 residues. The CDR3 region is CASSAVQSGQGNTEAFF. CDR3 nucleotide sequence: TGTGCCAGCAGTGCAGTCCAGAGCGGCCAAGGGAACACTGAAGCTTTCTTT.

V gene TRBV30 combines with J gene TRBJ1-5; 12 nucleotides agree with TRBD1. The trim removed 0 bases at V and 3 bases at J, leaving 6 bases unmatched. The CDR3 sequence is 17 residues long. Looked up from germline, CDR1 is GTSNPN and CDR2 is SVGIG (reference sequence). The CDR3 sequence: CAWSVLGTGGLNQPQHF. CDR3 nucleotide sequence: TGTGCCTGGAGTGTACTGGGGACAGGGGGCCTCAATCAGCCCCAGCATTTT.

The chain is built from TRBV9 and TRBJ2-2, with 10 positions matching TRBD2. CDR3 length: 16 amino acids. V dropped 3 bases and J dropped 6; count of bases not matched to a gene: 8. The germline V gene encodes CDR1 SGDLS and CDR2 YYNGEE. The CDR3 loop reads CASSAGSGGAAGELFF. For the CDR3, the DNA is TGTGCCAGCAGCGCAGGAAGCGGGGGGGCCGCCGGGGAGCTGTTTTTT.